The T cell receptor beta chain under discussion was sequenced for a study of radiation and T cells in renal cell carcinoma. Sequenced by immunoSEQ multiplex PCR; TCRdb stores in-frame clones only, minus some. The table has under 150,000 clones, 75% to 90% seen once. V was cut by 3 bases and J by 6 bases, with 5 bases left in between. Germline CDR1 reads MDHEN; CDR2 reads SYDVKM. The CDR3 sequence is 11 residues long. Time point noted: blood 2 weeks post-SBRT. Treatment: 15 Gy SBRT to primary tumor, nephrectomy 4 weeks later. The chain is built from TRBV28 and TRBJ1-1; D unresolved. This material consisted of blood, taken from a patient whose treatment included radiotherapy and nephrectomy. The sequence came from a woman aged 55-69 years with renal cell carcinoma. The CDR3 loop is CASSFRAEAFF. CDR3 bases: TGTGCCAGCAGTTTTCGCGCTGAAGCTTTCTTT.